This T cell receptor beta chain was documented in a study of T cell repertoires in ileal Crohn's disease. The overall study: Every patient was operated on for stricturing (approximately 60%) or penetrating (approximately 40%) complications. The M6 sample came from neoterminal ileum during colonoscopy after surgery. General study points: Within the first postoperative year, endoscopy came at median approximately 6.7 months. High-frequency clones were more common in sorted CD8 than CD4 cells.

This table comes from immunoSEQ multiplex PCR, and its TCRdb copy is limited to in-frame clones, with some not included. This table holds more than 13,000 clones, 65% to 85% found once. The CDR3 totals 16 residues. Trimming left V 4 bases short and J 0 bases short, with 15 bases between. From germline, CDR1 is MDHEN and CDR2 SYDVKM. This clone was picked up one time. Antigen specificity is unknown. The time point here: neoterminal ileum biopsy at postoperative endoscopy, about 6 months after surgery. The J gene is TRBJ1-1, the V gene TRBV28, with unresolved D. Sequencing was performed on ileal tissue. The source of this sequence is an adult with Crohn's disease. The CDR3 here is CASSSPREGLNTEAFF. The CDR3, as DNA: TGTGCCAGCAGTTCCCCCCGGGAGGGTCTGAACACTGAAGCTTTCTTT.